A selection of T cell receptor beta chains follows, all from one sample in a study of T cell responses to AZD1222 COVID-19 vaccine. TCRdb's copy holds only in-frame clones and misses some; the assay was immunoSEQ multiplex PCR. The table has over 85,000 clones, approximately 88% seen once. Sequencing used peripheral blood, obtained 28 days after the second AZD1222 dose. These receptors were taken from an adult who received the AZD1222 COVID-19 vaccine. Both conserved end residues are part of each CDR3. D genes are given only for firm matches. Clone size is stated in some rows and not others, as once, few, many or a class when expanded.

>-|TRBV19|TRBJ1-1|-
CASSMGRDNTEAFF
TGTGCCAGTAGTATGGGCAGAGATAACACTGAAGCTTTCTTT
>TRBD1|TRBV5-1|TRBJ1-6|-
CASSLGQQKNSPLHF
TGCGCCAGCAGCCTGGGACAGCAGAAAAATTCACCCCTCCACTTT
>-|TRBV20-1|TRBJ1-2|once
CSARERGIGTF
TGCAGTGCTAGGGAGAGAGGGATAGGCACCTTC
>-|TRBV4-3|TRBJ1-1|-
CASSSGYRSLNTEAFF
TGCGCCAGCAGCTCAGGGTACAGATCCTTAAACACTGAAGCTTTCTTT
>-|TRBV28|TRBJ1-5|-
CASSLDAGGNQPQHF
TGTGCCAGCAGTTTAGACGCGGGAGGCAATCAGCCCCAGCATTTT
>-|TRBV11-2|TRBJ2-3|-
CASSLGTPSEADTQYF
TGTGCCAGCAGCTTAGGCACTCCCTCGGAGGCAGATACGCAGTATTTT
>-|TRBV19|TRBJ2-3|-
CASSTLIADTQYF
TGTGCCAGTAGTACCTTGATTGCAGATACGCAGTATTTT
>-|TRBV2|TRBJ1-2|-
CASSAKNRELNYGYTF
TGTGCCAGCAGCGCAAAAAACAGGGAGCTGAACTATGGCTACACCTTC
>-|TRBV7-2|TRBJ1-1|-
CASSLGGANTEAFF
TGTGCCAGCAGCTTAGGAGGGGCGAACACTGAAGCTTTCTTT
>-|TRBV5-1|TRBJ1-3|-
CASSSPRKGVLSGNTIYF
TGCGCCAGCAGCTCACCGAGGAAGGGGGTTCTCTCTGGAAACACCATATATTTT
>-|TRBV5-6|TRBJ1-2|-
CASSLGWYGYTF
TGTGCCAGCAGCTTGGGGTGGTATGGCTACACCTTC
>-|TRBV4-3|TRBJ1-5|-
CASSQEADLNQPQHF
TGCGCCAGCAGCCAAGAGGCAGACCTAAATCAGCCCCAGCATTTT
>-|TRBV12-3/TRBV12-4|TRBJ2-1|-
CASSYRNEQFF
TGTGCCAGCAGCTATCGCAATGAGCAGTTCTTC
>-|TRBV11-2|TRBJ2-3|-
CASTRGPSEADTQYF
TGTGCCAGCACTCGTGGGCCTTCGGAAGCAGATACGCAGTATTTT
>-|TRBV11-3|TRBJ1-3|-
CASSLRQAVSGNTIYF
TGTGCCAGCAGCTTACGACAGGCGGTCTCTGGAAACACCATATATTTT
>TRBD2|TRBV6-6|TRBJ2-3|-
CASSQSLGAGGADTQYF
TGTGCCAGCAGTCAGAGCCTCGGAGCGGGGGGTGCAGATACGCAGTATTTT
>-|TRBV15|TRBJ1-1|-
CATSRGFRNTEAFF
TGTGCCACCAGCAGAGGATTTAGGAACACTGAAGCTTTCTTT
>-|TRBV29-1|TRBJ1-1|-
CSGATNTEAFF
TGCAGCGGGGCAACGAACACTGAAGCTTTCTTT
>-|TRBV7-2|TRBJ1-1|-
CASSLQGGNTEAFF
TGTGCCAGCAGCTTACAAGGGGGAAACACTGAAGCTTTCTTT
>-|TRBV18|TRBJ2-7|-
CASSPRDEQYF
TGTGCCAGCTCACCGAGGGACGAGCAGTACTTC
>TRBD1|TRBV10-1|TRBJ2-5|-
CASSELDRGKETQYF
TGCGCCAGCAGTGAGCTGGACAGGGGGAAGGAGACCCAGTACTTC
>-|TRBV6-5|TRBJ2-5|-
CASRGPPGHGETQYF
TGTGCCAGCAGGGGGCCCCCGGGCCACGGCGAGACCCAGTACTTC
>TRBD1|TRBV2|TRBJ2-3|-
CASSPQGAGTDTQYF
TGTGCCAGCAGCCCACAGGGGGCGGGCACAGATACGCAGTATTTT
>-|TRBV7-2|TRBJ1-6|once
CASSLGGVKNSPLHF
TGTGCCAGCAGCTTAGGGGGGGTCAAGAATTCACCCCTCCACTTT
>-|TRBV7-6|TRBJ2-3|-
CASSLMGAASTDTQYF
TGTGCCAGCAGCTTAATGGGGGCAGCAAGCACAGATACGCAGTATTTT
>-|TRBV5-1|TRBJ2-7|-
CASSLGPGIAYEQYF
TGCGCCAGCAGCTTGGGGCCAGGTATTGCCTACGAGCAGTACTTC
>TRBD2|TRBV5-1|TRBJ2-1|-
CASSLGLAGSYNEQFF
TGCGCCAGCAGCTTGGGGCTAGCGGGATCTTACAATGAGCAGTTCTTC
>TRBD2|TRBV5-4|TRBJ2-1|-
CATSPTSAYNEQFF
TGTGCCACCTCGCCGACTAGCGCATACAATGAGCAGTTCTTC
>-|TRBV7-8|TRBJ2-7|few
CASSWDNYEQYF
TGTGCCAGCAGCTGGGACAACTACGAGCAGTACTTC
>-|TRBV7-9|TRBJ1-2|-
CASRYIVGEYYGYTF
TGTGCCAGCAGGTATATCGTGGGGGAATACTATGGCTACACCTTC
>-|TRBV20-1|TRBJ2-5|-
CSALHSVAQYF
TGCAGTGCCCTACACTCGGTGGCCCAGTACTTC
>-|TRBV2|TRBJ1-5|-
CASSTTGRGQPQHF
TGTGCCAGCAGCACTACAGGGCGGGGACAGCCCCAGCATTTT
>-|TRBV18|TRBJ1-1|-
CASSPPGGILAFF
TGTGCCAGCTCACCACCAGGGGGGATCTTGGCTTTCTTT
>-|TRBV19|TRBJ2-1|-
CASSIFPGANEQFF
TGTGCCAGTAGTATCTTCCCAGGGGCGAATGAGCAGTTCTTC
>TRBD1|TRBV6-2/TRBV6-3|TRBJ1-4|-
CASSRLGQGEKLFF
TGTGCCAGCAGTCGACTGGGACAGGGGGAAAAACTGTTTTTT
>TRBD2|TRBV9|TRBJ2-7|once
CASSVGTSGGYEQYF
TGTGCCAGCAGCGTAGGGACTAGCGGGGGATACGAGCAGTACTTC
>-|TRBV3-1/TRBV3-2|TRBJ1-2|-
CASSQGTGQRFYGYTF
TGTGCCAGCAGCCAAGGTACCGGACAGCGATTTTATGGCTACACCTTC
>TRBD1|TRBV27|TRBJ1-5|-
CASSETGGNQPQHF
TGTGCCAGCAGTGAAACAGGGGGCAATCAGCCCCAGCATTTT
>-|TRBV18|TRBJ1-1|-
CASSPPPGLFEAFF
TGTGCCAGCTCACCACCGCCGGGTTTGTTTGAAGCTTTCTTT
>TRBD1|TRBV28|TRBJ2-5|-
CASSFLDRAWGETQYF
TGTGCCAGCAGCTTTCTGGACAGGGCCTGGGGGGAGACCCAGTACTTC
>TRBD2|TRBV10-3|TRBJ2-3|-
CAISESISSGRQTQYF
TGTGCCATCAGTGAGTCGATCTCTAGCGGGAGGCAAACGCAGTATTTT
>-|TRBV6-5|TRBJ1-2|-
CASSYTGDYGYTF
TGTGCCAGCAGTTATACAGGCGACTATGGCTACACCTTC
>-|TRBV18|TRBJ1-3|-
CASSPRGGHSGNTIYF
TGTGCCAGCTCACCCCGCGGGGGGCACTCTGGAAACACCATATATTTT
>-|TRBV7-2|TRBJ2-7|-
CASSLTGATAEQYF
TGTGCCAGCAGCCTAACCGGGGCCACCGCCGAGCAGTACTTC
>TRBD2|TRBV7-3|TRBJ2-5|-
CASSFLAGGYQETQYF
TGTGCCAGCAGCTTCCTAGCGGGAGGCTACCAAGAGACCCAGTACTTC
>-|TRBV7-2|TRBJ1-5|-
CASSLDLGANQPQHF
TGTGCCAGCAGCTTAGATTTGGGGGCCAATCAGCCCCAGCATTTT
>-|TRBV6-1|TRBJ1-5|-
CASSELPNQPQHF
TGTGCCAGCAGTGAACTCCCCAATCAGCCCCAGCATTTT
>-|TRBV3-1/TRBV3-2|TRBJ2-7|once
CASSQVVFDEQYF
TGTGCCAGCAGCCAAGTTGTCTTCGACGAGCAGTACTTC
>TRBD1|TRBV19|TRBJ2-2|-
CATTIRTGNTGELFF
TGTGCCACCACAATTAGGACAGGGAATACCGGGGAGCTGTTTTTT
>TRBD1|TRBV9|TRBJ1-6|-
CASSEGASYNSPLHF
TGTGCCAGCAGCGAGGGGGCGTCCTATAATTCACCCCTCCACTTT
>-|TRBV11-2|TRBJ2-1|-
CASSTPGPPRDNEQFF
TGTGCCAGCAGCACCCCGGGACCCCCGAGGGACAATGAGCAGTTCTTC
>TRBD1|TRBV18|TRBJ2-1|-
CASSPPGQAYNEQFF
TGTGCCAGCTCACCACCGGGACAGGCTTACAATGAGCAGTTCTTC
>-|TRBV11-3|TRBJ2-7|-
CASSFPGLVREQYF
TGTGCCAGCAGCTTCCCAGGGCTTGTACGGGAGCAGTACTTC
>-|TRBV5-1|TRBJ1-1|-
CASSLGVGAEAFF
TGCGCCAGCAGCTTGGGTGTGGGTGCTGAAGCTTTCTTT
>-|TRBV2|TRBJ2-7|-
CASSARTTNSYEQYF
TGTGCCAGCAGCGCACGGACAACGAACTCCTACGAGCAGTACTTC
>-|TRBV10-3|TRBJ1-2|-
CAISESGQILRGYTF
TGTGCCATCAGTGAGTCCGGACAGATCCTTCGTGGCTACACCTTC